This T cell receptor beta chain originates from a study of OX40 agonist ivuxolimab in advanced cancers. In the study overall: Three patients got partial responses; one had hepatocellular carcinoma and two had cutaneous melanoma.

Trimming pared 5 bases from V and 0 bases from J, leaving 15 bases between. The CDR3 spans 16 residues. Germline CDR1 is SGHRS and CDR2 is YFSETQ. With regard to this clone: Its antigen is as yet unknown.

The study's findings and limits: The study did not work out the antigen specificity of the expanded peripheral T cells.

Method: immunoSEQ multiplex PCR; TCRdb's copy keeps in-frame clones and lacks some. The sample holds around 41,000 clones, 85% to 90% seen once. The sequence was obtained from an adult with an advanced solid tumor such as melanoma, head and neck, liver or kidney cancer. The sequences come from CD4+ or CD8+ T cells sorted from blood, collected in a trial of the OX40 agonist ivuxolimab. The chain links TRBV5-1 to TRBJ2-1, with D maybe TRBD1 (6 bases). CDR3 DNA sequence: TGCGCCAGCAGTGGCCGACAGGACCCCTCCTACAATGAGCAGTTCTTC. Amino acid sequence: CASSGRQDPSYNEQFF.